This T cell receptor (beta chain) stems from a study of CD8 T cells in Susac syndrome. TEMRA cells were FACS-enriched, unlike CD8+ and CD4+ T cells, which were negatively isolated. Notes on the study in general: Clonal expansion was absent from the CD4+ T cell repertoires in Susac syndrome.

The germline V gene encodes CDR1 MGHDK and CDR2 SYGVNS. This CDR3 spans 12 amino acids. Between the trimmed V and J ends, which lost 0 bases and 9 bases, there was a span of 6 bases. Concerning this clonotype itself: Its specificity is unknown.

cDNA came from roughly 0.53 to 1 ug RNA primed by random hexamers. A multiplex approach, immunoSEQ multiplex PCR, amplified TCR beta CDR3 across 54 Vbeta and 13 Jbeta. TCRdb used MiXCR to reprocess the immunoSEQ multiplex PCR reads, holding one entry per CDR3 protein. The sample holds some 77,000 distinct CDR3 sequences, roughly 93% seen once. The J gene is TRBJ1-3, the V gene TRBV25-1, with D perhaps TRBD1 (5 bases). Sample: CD4+ T cells from PBMCs. The TCR comes from a human donor with Susac syndrome. CDR3 nucleotide sequence: TGTGCCAGCAGTGAATACGGGGGCACCATATATTTT. It is translated as CASSEYGGTIYF.